One and the same sample provided the 8 T cell receptor beta chains below, sequenced in a study of monozygotic twins with inflammatory bowel disease (dated by TCRdb to between 2017 and 2020). Library creation used 5' RACE. Sequencing was carried out with an Illumina HiSeq 2500. Each entry corresponds to one CDR3 protein sequence from reads that TCRdb reprocessed, and DNA is not given. The data table for this sample lists just under 45,000 distinct CDR3 sequences. The leading ten clones occupy 5% to 6% of the sample. Sequenced input: blood. These receptors were collected from a human donor with ulcerative colitis or Crohn's disease, or a healthy co-twin of an affected twin (not recorded which).

The rearrangement links TRBV28 to TRBJ1-5; TCRdb outputs TRBD1, but without DNA this stays unchecked. Germline V lookup: CDR1 MDHEN, CDR2 SYDVKM. The CDR3 totals 18 residues. CDR3 in amino acids: CASSYPGQGLSSNQPQHF. Based on the CDR3 plus reference TRBV28 and TRBJ1-5, the full variable domain is DVKVTQSSRYLVKRTGEKVFLECVQDMDHENMFWYRQDPGLGLRLIYFSYDVKMKEKGDIPEGYSVSREKKERFSLILESASTNQTSMYLCASSYPGQGLSSNQPQHFGDGTRLSIL.

The chain couples TRBV3-1 to TRBJ2-5; TCRdb outputs TRBD2, but without DNA this stays unchecked. This CDR3 has 13 residues. CDR1 LGHDT and CDR2 YNNKEL come from the germline V gene (reference sequence). This CDR3 reads CASSPAAGETQYF.

The chain joins TRBV5-5 to TRBJ1-1; TCRdb's assignment of TRBD1 cannot be checked, as there is no DNA. Germline loops: CDR1 SGHKS, CDR2 YYEKEE (reference sequence). The CDR3 is made up of 15 amino acids. The CDR3 protein is CASSMGKGAVTEAFF.

The chain links TRBV30 to TRBJ1-1. CDR3 length equals 13 residues. Germline CDR1 reads GTSNPN; CDR2 reads SVGIG (reference sequence). CDR3 sequence: CAWSHSGGTEAFF.

V and J are TRBV10-2 and TRBJ1-5; TCRdb's D call, TRBD1, is unchecked because there is no DNA. The CDR3 loop spans 14 amino acids. CDR1 is WSHSY, CDR2 SAAADI, per germline. The CDR3 is CASRKEAGGQPQHF.

The chain carries TRBV25-1 and TRBJ2-5. The CDR3 covers 16 residues. Germline lookup yields CDR1 MGHDK and CDR2 SYGVNS. CDR3: CASSGNSIVLQETQYF.

V usage is TRBV7-2 and J usage is TRBJ2-6; TCRdb names TRBD1, which stays unverified in the absence of DNA. Germline V gene data show CDR1 as SGHTA and CDR2 as FQGNSA. This CDR3 has 16 residues. The CDR3 is CAGRAGGNSGANVLTF.

The V call is TRBV24-1, the J call TRBJ2-3; the D call from TCRdb, TRBD1, cannot be confirmed without DNA. The CDR3 spans 16 residues. CDR1 and CDR2 from the germline V gene are KGHDR and SFDVKD. This chain's CDR3 is CATSDSGQGATDTQYF.